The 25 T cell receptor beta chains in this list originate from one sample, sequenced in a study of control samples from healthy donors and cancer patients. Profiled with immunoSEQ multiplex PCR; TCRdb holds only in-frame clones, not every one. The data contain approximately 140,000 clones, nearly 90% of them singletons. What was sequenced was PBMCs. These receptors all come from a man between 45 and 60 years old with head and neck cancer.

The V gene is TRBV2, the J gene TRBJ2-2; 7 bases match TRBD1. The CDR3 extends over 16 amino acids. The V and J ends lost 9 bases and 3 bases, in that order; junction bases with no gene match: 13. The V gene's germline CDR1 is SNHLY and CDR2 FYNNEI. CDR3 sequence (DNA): TGTGCCAGAGGCCCCGAGAACGGACAGGACACCGGGGAGCTGTTTTTT. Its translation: CARGPENGQDTGELFF. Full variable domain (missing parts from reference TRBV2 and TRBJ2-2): EPEVTQTPSHQVTQMGQEVILRCVPISNHLYFYWYRQILGQKVEFLVSFYNNEISEKSEIFDDQFSVERPDGSNFTLKIRSTKLEDSAMYFCARGPENGQDTGELFFGEGSRLTVL.

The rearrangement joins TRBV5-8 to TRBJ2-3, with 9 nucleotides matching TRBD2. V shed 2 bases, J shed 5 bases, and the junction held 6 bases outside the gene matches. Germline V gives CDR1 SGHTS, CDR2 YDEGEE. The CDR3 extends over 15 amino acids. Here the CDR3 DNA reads TGTGCCAGCAGCTTTGCGGGAGGGCCTGAAGATACGCAGTATTTT. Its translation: CASSFAGGPEDTQYF. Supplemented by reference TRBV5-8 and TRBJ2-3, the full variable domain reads EAGVTQSPTHLIKTRGQQATLRCSPISGHTSVYWYQQALGLGLQFLLWYDEGEERNRGNFPPRFSGRQFPNYSSELNVNALELEDSALYLCASSFAGGPEDTQYFGPGTRLTVL.

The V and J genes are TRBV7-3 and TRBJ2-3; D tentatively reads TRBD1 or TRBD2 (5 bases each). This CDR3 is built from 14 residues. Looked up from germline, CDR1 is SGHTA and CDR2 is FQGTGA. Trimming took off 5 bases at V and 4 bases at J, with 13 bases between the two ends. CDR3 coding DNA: TGTGCCAGCAGCCCCGGGACGGCAGCAGATACGCAGTATTTT. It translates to CASSPGTAADTQYF.

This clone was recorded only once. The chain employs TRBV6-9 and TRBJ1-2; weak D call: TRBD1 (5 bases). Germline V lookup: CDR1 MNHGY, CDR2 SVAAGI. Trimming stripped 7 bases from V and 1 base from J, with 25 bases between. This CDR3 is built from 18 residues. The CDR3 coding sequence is TGTGCCAGCACCATCCCCCATGGGACCGTGAACGGTAACTATGGCTACACCTTC. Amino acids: CASTIPHGTVNGNYGYTF.

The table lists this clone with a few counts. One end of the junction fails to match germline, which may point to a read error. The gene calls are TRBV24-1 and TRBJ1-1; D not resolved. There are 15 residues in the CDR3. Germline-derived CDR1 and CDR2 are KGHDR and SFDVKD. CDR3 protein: CATSARVGLKTEAFF. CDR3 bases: TGTGCCACCAGTGCCCGCGTAGGGTTGAAAACTGAAGCTTTCTTT.

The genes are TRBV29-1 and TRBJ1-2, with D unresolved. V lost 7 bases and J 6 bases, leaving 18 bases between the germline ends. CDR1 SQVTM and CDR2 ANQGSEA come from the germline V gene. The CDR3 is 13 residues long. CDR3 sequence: CSAEGPEEDGYTF. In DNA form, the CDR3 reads TGCAGCGCCGAAGGGCCGGAGGAGGATGGCTACACCTTC.

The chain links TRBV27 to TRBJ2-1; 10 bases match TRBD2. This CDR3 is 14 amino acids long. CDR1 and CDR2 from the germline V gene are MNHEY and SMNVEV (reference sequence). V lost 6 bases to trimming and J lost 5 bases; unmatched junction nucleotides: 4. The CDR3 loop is CASSELAGNNEQFF. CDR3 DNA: TGTGCCAGCAGCGAACTAGCGGGAAACAATGAGCAGTTCTTC.

CDR3 amino acids: CASSPTGAEAFF. CDR3 DNA: TGTGCCAGCAGTCCAACAGGGGCTGAAGCTTTCTTT. The chain employs TRBV9 and TRBJ1-1; 7 nucleotides match TRBD1. The ends lost 5 bases at V and 6 bases at J; junction bases unmatched: 4. Germline-derived CDR1 and CDR2 are SGDLS and YYNGEE. This CDR3 contains 12 residues.

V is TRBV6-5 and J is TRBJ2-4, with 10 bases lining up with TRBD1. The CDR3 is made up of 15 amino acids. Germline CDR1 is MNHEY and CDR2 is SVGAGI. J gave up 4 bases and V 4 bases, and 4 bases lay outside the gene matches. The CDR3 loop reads CASSSPGQGKNIQYF. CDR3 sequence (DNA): TGTGCCAGCAGTTCGCCGGGACAGGGGAAAAACATTCAGTACTTC.

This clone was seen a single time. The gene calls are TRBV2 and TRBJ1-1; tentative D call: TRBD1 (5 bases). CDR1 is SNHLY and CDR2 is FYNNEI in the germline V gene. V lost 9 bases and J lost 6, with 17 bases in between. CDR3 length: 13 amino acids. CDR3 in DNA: TGTGCCAGTCTACGGGGACCTATGCCTGAAGCTTTCTTT. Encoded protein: CASLRGPMPEAFF. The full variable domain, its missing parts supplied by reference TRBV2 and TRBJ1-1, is EPEVTQTPSHQVTQMGQEVILRCVPISNHLYFYWYRQILGQKVEFLVSFYNNEISEKSEIFDDQFSVERPDGSNFTLKIRSTKLEDSAMYFCASLRGPMPEAFFGQGTRLTVV.

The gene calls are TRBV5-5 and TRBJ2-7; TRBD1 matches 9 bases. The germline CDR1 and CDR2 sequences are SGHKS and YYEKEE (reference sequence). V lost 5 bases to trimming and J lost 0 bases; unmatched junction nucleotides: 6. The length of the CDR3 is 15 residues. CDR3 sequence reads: CASRGTGRASYEQYF. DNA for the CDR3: TGTGCCAGCAGAGGGACAGGGAGAGCCTCCTACGAGCAGTACTTC.

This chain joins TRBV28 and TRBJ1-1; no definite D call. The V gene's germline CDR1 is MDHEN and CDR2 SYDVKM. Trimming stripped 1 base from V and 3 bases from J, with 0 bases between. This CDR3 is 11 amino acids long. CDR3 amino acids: CASSLYTEAFF. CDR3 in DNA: TGTGCCAGCAGTTTATACACTGAAGCTTTCTTT. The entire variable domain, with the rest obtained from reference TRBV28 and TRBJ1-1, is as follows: DVKVTQSSRYLVKRTGEKVFLECVQDMDHENMFWYRQDPGLGLRLIYFSYDVKMKEKGDIPEGYSVSREKKERFSLILESASTNQTSMYLCASSLYTEAFFGQGTRLTVV.

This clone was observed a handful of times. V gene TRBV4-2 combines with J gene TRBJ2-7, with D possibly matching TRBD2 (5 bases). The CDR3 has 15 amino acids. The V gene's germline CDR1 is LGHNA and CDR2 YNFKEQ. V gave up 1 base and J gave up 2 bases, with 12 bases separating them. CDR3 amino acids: CASSQAFSGTYEQYF. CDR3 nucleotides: TGTGCCAGCAGCCAAGCCTTCTCCGGGACCTACGAGCAGTACTTC.

CDR3 DNA: TGTGCCAGCTCGCCTCCCGGGACAGACACTAACTATGGCTACACCTTC. Its translation: CASSPPGTDTNYGYTF. This chain joins TRBV18 and TRBJ1-2; 7 positions agree with TRBD1. The CDR3 length is 16 residues. CDR1 and CDR2 from the germline V gene are KGHSH and LQKENI. V gave up 6 bases and J gave up 0 bases; unmatched junction bases: 10.

Here the CDR3 DNA reads TGTGCCAGCAGTTATTCACAGTCCTACGAGCAGTACTTC. Translation gives CASSYSQSYEQYF. This chain links TRBV6-5 with TRBJ2-7, with D unresolved. The CDR3 covers 13 residues. Trimming shortened V by 3 bases and J by 1 base, and 7 bases separated the two germline ends. Germline V lookup: CDR1 MNHEY, CDR2 SVGAGI.

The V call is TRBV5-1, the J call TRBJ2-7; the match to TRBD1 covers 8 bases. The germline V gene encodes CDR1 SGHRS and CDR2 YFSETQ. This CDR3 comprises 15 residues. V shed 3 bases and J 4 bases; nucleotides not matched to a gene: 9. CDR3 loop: CASSWGTGHEYEQYF. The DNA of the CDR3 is TGCGCCAGCAGCTGGGGGACAGGACACGAGTACGAGCAGTACTTC.

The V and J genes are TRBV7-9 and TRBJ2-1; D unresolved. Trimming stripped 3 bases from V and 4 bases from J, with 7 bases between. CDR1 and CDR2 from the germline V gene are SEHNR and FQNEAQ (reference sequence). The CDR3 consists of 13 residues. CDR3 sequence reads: CASSFGDYNEQFF. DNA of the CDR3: TGTGCCAGCAGCTTTGGGGATTACAATGAGCAGTTCTTC.

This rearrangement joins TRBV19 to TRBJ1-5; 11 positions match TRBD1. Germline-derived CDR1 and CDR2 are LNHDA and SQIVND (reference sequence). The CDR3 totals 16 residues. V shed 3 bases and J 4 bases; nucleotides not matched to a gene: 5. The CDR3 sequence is CASSIGQGAGNQPQHF. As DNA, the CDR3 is TGTGCCAGTAGTATCGGACAGGGGGCCGGGAATCAGCCCCAGCATTTT.

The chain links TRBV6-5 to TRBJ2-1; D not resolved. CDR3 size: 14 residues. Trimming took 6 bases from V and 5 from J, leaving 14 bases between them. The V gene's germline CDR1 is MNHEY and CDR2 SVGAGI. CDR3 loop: CASRKGFSDNEQFF. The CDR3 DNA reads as TGTGCCAGCAGGAAAGGTTTTTCGGACAATGAGCAGTTCTTC.

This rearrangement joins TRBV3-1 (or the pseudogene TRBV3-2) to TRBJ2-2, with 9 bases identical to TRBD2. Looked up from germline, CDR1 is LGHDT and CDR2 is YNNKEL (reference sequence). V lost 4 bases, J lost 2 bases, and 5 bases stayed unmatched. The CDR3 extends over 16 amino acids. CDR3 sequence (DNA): TGTGCCAGCAGCCGGACTAGCGCCACCAACACCGGGGAGCTGTTTTTT. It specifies CASSRTSATNTGELFF.

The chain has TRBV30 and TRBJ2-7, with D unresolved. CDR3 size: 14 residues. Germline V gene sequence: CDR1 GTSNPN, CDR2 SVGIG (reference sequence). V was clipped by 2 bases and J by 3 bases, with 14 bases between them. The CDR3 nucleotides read TGTGCCTGGAGTACCACGACGAGTCTCTACGAGCAGTACTTC. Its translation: CAWSTTTSLYEQYF.

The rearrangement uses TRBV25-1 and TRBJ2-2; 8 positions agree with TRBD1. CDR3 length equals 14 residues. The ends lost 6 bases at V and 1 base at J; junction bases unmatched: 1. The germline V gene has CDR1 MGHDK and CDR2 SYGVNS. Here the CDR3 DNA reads TGTGCCAGCAGGGACAGGGAGAACACCGGGGAGCTGTTTTTT. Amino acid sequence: CASRDRENTGELFF.

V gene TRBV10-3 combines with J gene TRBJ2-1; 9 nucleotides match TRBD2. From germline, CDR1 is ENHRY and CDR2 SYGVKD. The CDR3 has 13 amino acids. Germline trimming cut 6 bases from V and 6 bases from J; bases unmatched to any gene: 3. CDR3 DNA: TGTGCCATCAGCGGCGGGGGGGGCAATGAGCAGTTCTTC. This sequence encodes CAISGGGGNEQFF.

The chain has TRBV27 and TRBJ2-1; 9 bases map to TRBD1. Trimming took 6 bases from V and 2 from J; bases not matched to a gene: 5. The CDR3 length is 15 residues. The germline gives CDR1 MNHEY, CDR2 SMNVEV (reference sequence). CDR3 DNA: TGTGCCAGCAGCGTTACAGGGGGCGCCTACAATGAGCAGTTCTTC. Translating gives CASSVTGGAYNEQFF.

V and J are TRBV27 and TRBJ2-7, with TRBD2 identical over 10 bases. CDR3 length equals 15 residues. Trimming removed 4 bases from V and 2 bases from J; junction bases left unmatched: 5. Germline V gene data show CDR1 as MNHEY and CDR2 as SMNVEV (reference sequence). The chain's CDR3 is CASSSLAGATYEQYF. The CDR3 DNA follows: TGTGCCAGCAGTTCTCTAGCGGGAGCTACCTACGAGCAGTACTTC.